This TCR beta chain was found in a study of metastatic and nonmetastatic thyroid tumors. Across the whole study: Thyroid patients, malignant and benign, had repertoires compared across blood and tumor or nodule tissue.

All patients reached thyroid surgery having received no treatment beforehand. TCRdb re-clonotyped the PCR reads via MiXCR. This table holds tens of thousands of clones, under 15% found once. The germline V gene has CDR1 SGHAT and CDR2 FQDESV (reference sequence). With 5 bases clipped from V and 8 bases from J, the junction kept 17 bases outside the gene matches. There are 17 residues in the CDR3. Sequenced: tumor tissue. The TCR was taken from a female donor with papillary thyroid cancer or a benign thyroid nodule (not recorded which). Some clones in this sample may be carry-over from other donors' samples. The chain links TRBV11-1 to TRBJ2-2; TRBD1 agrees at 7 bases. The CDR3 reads CASSPGKGGAGTGELFF. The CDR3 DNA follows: TGTGCCAGCAGCCCCGGGAAAGGGGGCGCAGGAACAGGGGAGCTGTTTTTT.